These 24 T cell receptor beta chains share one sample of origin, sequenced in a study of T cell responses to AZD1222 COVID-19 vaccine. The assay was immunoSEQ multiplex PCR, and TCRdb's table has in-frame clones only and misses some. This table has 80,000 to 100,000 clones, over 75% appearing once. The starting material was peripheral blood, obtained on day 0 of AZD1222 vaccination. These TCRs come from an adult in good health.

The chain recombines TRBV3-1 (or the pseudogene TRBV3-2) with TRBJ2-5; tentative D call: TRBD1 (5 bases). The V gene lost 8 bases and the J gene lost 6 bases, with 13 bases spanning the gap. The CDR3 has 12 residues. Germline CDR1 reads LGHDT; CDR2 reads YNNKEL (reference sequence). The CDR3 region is CASAGARKTQYF. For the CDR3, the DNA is TGTGCCAGCGCTGGGGCCAGAAAGACCCAGTACTTC.

CDR3 residues: CASSATGESYHEQYF. The CDR3 region has the DNA TGTGCCAGCAGCGCGACAGGGGAGTCCTACCACGAGCAGTACTTC. V is TRBV11-2 and J is TRBJ2-7; 8 bases line up with TRBD1. Germline CDR1 SGHAT, CDR2 FQNNGV. The V segment lost 5 bases and the J segment 5 bases; nucleotides outside the gene matches: 11. CDR3 length: 15 residues.

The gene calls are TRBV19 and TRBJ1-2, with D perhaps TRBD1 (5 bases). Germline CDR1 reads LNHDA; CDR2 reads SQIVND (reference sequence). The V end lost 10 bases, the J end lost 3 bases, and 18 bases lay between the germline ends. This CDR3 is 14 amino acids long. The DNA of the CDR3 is TGTGCCACCACCCTACGCGGGGGTCACTATGGCTACACCTTC. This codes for CATTLRGGHYGYTF.

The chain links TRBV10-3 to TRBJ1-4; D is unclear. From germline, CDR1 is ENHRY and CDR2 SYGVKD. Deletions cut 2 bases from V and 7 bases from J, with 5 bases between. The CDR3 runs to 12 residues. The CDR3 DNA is TGTGCCATCAGTGAGAAGAGTGAAAAACTGTTTTTT. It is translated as CAISEKSEKLFF.

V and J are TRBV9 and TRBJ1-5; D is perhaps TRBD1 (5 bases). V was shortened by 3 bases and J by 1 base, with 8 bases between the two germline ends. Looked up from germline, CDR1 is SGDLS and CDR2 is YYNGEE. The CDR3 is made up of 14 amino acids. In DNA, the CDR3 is TGTGCCAGCAGCGCAGGGTTAAGCAATCAGCCCCAGCATTTT. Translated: CASSAGLSNQPQHF.

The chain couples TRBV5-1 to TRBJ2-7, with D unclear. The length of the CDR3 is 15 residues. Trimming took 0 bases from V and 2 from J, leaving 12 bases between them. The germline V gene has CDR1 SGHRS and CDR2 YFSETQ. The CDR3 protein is CASSLEPGNTYEQYF. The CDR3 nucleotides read TGCGCCAGCAGCTTGGAGCCCGGAAACACCTACGAGCAGTACTTC.

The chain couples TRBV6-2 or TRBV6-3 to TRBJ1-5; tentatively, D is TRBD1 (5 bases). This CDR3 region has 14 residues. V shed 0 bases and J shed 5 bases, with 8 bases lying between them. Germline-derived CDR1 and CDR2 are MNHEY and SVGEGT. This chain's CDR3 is CASSYSSRDQPQHF. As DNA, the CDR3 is TGTGCCAGCAGTTACTCGAGCAGGGATCAGCCCCAGCATTTT.

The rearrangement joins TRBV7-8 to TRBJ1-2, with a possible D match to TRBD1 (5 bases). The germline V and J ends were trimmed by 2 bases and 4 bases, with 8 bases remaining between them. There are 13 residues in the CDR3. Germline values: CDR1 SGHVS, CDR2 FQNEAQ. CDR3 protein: CASSLSGIYGYTF. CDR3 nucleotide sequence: TGTGCCAGCAGCTTATCAGGGATCTATGGCTACACCTTC. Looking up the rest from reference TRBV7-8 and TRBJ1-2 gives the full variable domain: GAGVSQSPRYKVAKRGQDVALRCDPISGHVSLFWYQQALGQGPEFLTYFQNEAQLDKSGLPSDRFFAERPEGSVSTLKIQRTQQEDSAVYLCASSLSGIYGYTFGSGTRLTVV.

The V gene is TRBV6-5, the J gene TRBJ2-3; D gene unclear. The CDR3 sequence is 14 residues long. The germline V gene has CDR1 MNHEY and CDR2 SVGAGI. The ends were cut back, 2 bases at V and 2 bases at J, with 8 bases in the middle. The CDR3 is CASSYEANTDTQYF. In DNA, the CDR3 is TGTGCCAGCAGTTACGAGGCTAACACAGATACGCAGTATTTT.

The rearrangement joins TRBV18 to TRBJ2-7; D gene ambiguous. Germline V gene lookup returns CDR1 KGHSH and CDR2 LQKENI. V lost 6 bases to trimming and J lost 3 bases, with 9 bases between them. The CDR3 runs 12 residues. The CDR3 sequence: CASSWTGYEQYF. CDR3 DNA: TGTGCCAGCTCTTGGACCGGCTACGAGCAGTACTTC.

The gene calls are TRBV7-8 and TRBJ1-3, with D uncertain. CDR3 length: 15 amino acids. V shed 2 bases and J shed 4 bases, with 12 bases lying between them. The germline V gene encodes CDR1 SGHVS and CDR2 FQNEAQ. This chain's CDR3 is CASSLSWEGGNTIYF. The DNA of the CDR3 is TGTGCCAGCAGCTTATCGTGGGAAGGCGGAAACACCATATATTTT.

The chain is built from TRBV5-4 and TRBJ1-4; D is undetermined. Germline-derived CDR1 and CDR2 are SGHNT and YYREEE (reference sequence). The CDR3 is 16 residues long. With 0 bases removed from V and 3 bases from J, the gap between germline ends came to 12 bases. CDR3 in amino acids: CASSLESGGPNEKLFF. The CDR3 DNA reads TGTGCCAGCAGCTTGGAGTCGGGAGGGCCTAATGAAAAACTGTTTTTT.

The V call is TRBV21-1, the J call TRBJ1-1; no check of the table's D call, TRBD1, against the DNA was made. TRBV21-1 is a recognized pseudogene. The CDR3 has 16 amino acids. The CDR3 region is CASSNRAGKRNTEAFF. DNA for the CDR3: TGTGCCAGCAGCAACCGGGCAGGGAAGAGGAACACTGAAGCTTTCTTT.

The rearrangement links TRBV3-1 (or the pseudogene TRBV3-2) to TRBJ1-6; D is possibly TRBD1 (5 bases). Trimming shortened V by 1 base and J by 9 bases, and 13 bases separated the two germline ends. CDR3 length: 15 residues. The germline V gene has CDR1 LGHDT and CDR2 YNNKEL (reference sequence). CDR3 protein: CASSQGTQDRSPLHF. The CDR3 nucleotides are TGTGCCAGCAGCCAAGGGACACAAGACCGTTCACCCCTCCACTTT.

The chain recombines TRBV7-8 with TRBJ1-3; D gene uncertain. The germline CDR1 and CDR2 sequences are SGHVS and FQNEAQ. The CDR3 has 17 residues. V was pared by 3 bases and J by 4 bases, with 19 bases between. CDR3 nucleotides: TGTGCCAGCAGCTTCTGGTCCAGGCCGGAATCCGGAAACACCATATATTTT. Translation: CASSFWSRPESGNTIYF.

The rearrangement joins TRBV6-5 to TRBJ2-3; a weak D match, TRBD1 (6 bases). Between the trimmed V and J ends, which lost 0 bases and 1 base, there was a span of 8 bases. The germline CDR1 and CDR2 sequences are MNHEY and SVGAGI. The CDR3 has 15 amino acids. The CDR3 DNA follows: TGTGCCAGCAGTTACTCTTGGACAGGCACAGATACGCAGTATTTT. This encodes CASSYSWTGTDTQYF.

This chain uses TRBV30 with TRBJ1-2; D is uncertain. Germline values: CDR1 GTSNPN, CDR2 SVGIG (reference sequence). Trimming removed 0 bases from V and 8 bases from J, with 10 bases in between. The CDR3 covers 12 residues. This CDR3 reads CAWSVGGGGYTF. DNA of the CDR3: TGTGCCTGGAGTGTAGGCGGTGGAGGCTACACCTTC.

CDR3: CAILDYGYTF. The CDR3 DNA reads as TGTGCCATCCTTGACTATGGCTACACCTTC. The V gene is TRBV7-6, the J gene TRBJ1-2; D remains unclear. Per the germline V gene, CDR1 is SGHVS and CDR2 is FNYEAQ. The CDR3 is made up of 10 amino acids. The V gene lost 10 bases and the J gene lost 3 bases, with 6 bases spanning the gap. The full variable domain, rest sourced from reference TRBV7-6 and TRBJ1-2, is GAGVSQSPRYKVTKRGQDVALRCDPISGHVSLYWYRQALGQGPEFLTYFNYEAQQDKSGLPNDRFSAERPEGSISTLTIQRTEQRDSAMYRCAILDYGYTFGSGTRLTVV.

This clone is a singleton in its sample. The CDR3 region is CATSDAGQGANYGYTF. The CDR3 region has the DNA TGTGCCACCAGTGATGCCGGACAGGGAGCTAACTATGGCTACACCTTC. The chain combines TRBV24-1 with TRBJ1-2; 8 bases line up with TRBD1. Germline CDR1 and CDR2: KGHDR and SFDVKD. The CDR3 extends over 16 amino acids. Trimming at V came to 3 bases and at J to 0 bases, leaving 5 bases not matched to a gene.

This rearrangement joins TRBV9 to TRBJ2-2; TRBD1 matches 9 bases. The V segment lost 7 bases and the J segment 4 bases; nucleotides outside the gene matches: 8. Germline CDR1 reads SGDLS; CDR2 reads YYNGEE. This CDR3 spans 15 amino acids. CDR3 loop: CASSRTGVITGELFF. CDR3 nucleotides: TGTGCCAGCTCTCGGACAGGGGTCATCACCGGGGAGCTGTTTTTT.

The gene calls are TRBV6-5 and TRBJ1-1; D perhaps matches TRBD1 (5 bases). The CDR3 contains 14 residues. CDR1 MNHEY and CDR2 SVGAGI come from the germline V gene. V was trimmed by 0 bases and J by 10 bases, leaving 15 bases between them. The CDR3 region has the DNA TGTGCCAGCAGTTACTCTCGGACATCGCGAGGAGCTTTCTTT. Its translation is CASSYSRTSRGAFF.

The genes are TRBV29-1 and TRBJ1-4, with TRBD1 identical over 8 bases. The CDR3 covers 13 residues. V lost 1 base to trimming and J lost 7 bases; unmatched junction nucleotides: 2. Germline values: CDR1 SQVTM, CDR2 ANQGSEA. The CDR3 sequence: CSVEVQGAEKLFF. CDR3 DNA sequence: TGCAGCGTTGAAGTTCAGGGGGCTGAAAAACTGTTTTTT.

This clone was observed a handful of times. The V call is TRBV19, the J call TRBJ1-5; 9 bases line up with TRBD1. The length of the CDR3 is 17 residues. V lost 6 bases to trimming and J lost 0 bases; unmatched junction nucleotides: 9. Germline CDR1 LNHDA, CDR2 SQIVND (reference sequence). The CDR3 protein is CASRPGQGLYSNQPQHF. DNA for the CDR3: TGTGCCAGTAGACCGGGACAGGGCTTATATAGCAATCAGCCCCAGCATTTT.

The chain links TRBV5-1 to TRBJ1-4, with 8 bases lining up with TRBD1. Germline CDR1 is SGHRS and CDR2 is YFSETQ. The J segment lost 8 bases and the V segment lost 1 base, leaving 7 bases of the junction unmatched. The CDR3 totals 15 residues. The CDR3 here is CASSLTGGLWEKLFF. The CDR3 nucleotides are TGCGCCAGCAGCTTGACAGGGGGATTGTGGGAAAAACTGTTTTTT.